This is a list of T cell receptor beta chains from one sample in a study of T-cell memory formation after mild COVID-19. TCRdb processed the 5' RACE reads anew with MiXCR; each CDR3 protein has one entry. The data contain 550,000 to 700,000 distinct CDR3 sequences, roughly 17% of them singletons. The sequenced sample was PBMCs or a T cell subset sorted from them (not recorded which). The receptors come from an adult woman who had mild COVID-19 (a few samples of this study predate the infection). Cell type and time point are not known. Each CDR3 is given with its conserved first and last residue. The order of the fields is D gene, J gene, V gene, clone size, CDR3 DNA, CDR3 protein. The D gene is left open where the match is weak. Expanded clones are given a class, and other clones once, few, many or no size at all.

D gene: -; J gene: TRBJ2-5; V gene: TRBV5-4; clone size: few; CDR3 DNA: TGTGCCAGCACTTACAGGGATGCGGAGACCCAGTACTTC; CDR3 protein: CASTYRDAETQYF
D gene: TRBD2; J gene: TRBJ2-7; V gene: TRBV4-1; clone size: -; CDR3 DNA: TGCGCCAGCAGCATTCAACTAGCGGGGGGTGCCTACGAGCAGTACTTC; CDR3 protein: CASSIQLAGGAYEQYF
D gene: -; J gene: TRBJ2-6; V gene: TRBV12-3/TRBV12-4; clone size: -; CDR3 DNA: TGTGCCAGCAGTCAAGGACAGCTCTCTGGGGCCAACGTCCTGACTTTC; CDR3 protein: CASSQGQLSGANVLTF
D gene: TRBD2; J gene: TRBJ2-3; V gene: TRBV12-3/TRBV12-4; clone size: -; CDR3 DNA: TGTGCCAGCAGTATTAGCGGGGGGGCGAATACGCAGTATTTT; CDR3 protein: CASSISGGANTQYF
D gene: -; J gene: TRBJ2-5; V gene: TRBV7-9; clone size: few; CDR3 DNA: TGTGCCAGCAGCTTATCGGCTAGTCAAGAGACCCAGTACTTC; CDR3 protein: CASSLSASQETQYF
D gene: TRBD2; J gene: TRBJ2-1; V gene: TRBV20-1; clone size: -; CDR3 DNA: TGCAGTGCTCGTAACCAGCTAGCGGGAGTACCCTACAATGAGCAGTTCTTC; CDR3 protein: CSARNQLAGVPYNEQFF
D gene: TRBD2; J gene: TRBJ2-7; V gene: TRBV20-1; clone size: -; CDR3 DNA: TGCAGTGCTAGACTTCGACTAGCGGGAACCTACGAGCAGTACTTC; CDR3 protein: CSARLRLAGTYEQYF
D gene: TRBD1; J gene: TRBJ2-5; V gene: TRBV12-3/TRBV12-4; clone size: few; CDR3 DNA: TGTGCCAGCAGTTCCACAGGGGGCGCAGAGACCCAGTACTTC; CDR3 protein: CASSSTGGAETQYF
D gene: -; J gene: TRBJ2-1; V gene: TRBV27; clone size: few; CDR3 DNA: TGTGCCAGCAGTTACGGGACCTACAATGAGCAGTTCTTC; CDR3 protein: CASSYGTYNEQFF
D gene: -; J gene: TRBJ2-7; V gene: TRBV29-1; clone size: -; CDR3 DNA: TGCAGCGTCGAGCTCTGGGGTGAGCAGTACTTC; CDR3 protein: CSVELWGEQYF
D gene: -; J gene: TRBJ2-5; V gene: TRBV29-1; clone size: many; CDR3 DNA: TGCAGCGGAACAAAGGCCACAGAGACCCAGTACTTC; CDR3 protein: CSGTKATETQYF
D gene: -; J gene: TRBJ1-3; V gene: TRBV7-9; clone size: -; CDR3 DNA: TGTGCCAGCAGCCCCAACACGGCTGGAAACACCATATATTTT; CDR3 protein: CASSPNTAGNTIYF
D gene: TRBD1; J gene: TRBJ2-2; V gene: TRBV10-3; clone size: -; CDR3 DNA: TGTGCCATCAGTGGTGACAGGGGGCTCCCCCCCTACACCGGGGAGCTGTTTTTT; CDR3 protein: CAISGDRGLPPYTGELFF
D gene: TRBD2; J gene: TRBJ2-1; V gene: TRBV5-5; clone size: -; CDR3 DNA: TGTGCCAGCAGCTTGGCCGAGAGAGCGGGAGGGCGATCCTACAATGAGCAGTTCTTC; CDR3 protein: CASSLAERAGGRSYNEQFF
D gene: TRBD2; J gene: TRBJ2-7; V gene: TRBV5-1; clone size: few; CDR3 DNA: TGCGCCAGCAGCAGTGGTTCCACTAGCGGATCTCACTACGAGCAGTACTTC; CDR3 protein: CASSSGSTSGSHYEQYF
D gene: -; J gene: TRBJ2-3; V gene: TRBV3-1; clone size: once; CDR3 DNA: TGTGCCAGCAGCTCTTGGGGGAAGGGAGCAGATACGCAGTATTTT; CDR3 protein: CASSSWGKGADTQYF
D gene: -; J gene: TRBJ2-3; V gene: TRBV4-1; clone size: -; CDR3 DNA: TGCGCCAGCAGCCAAGTGGTTGGCTCCAGCACAGATACGCAGTATTTT; CDR3 protein: CASSQVVGSSTDTQYF
D gene: -; J gene: TRBJ2-1; V gene: TRBV24-1; clone size: -; CDR3 DNA: TGTGCCACCAGTGGGACCCGTAGCTCCTACAATGAGCAGTTCTTC; CDR3 protein: CATSGTRSSYNEQFF
D gene: TRBD2; J gene: TRBJ2-7; V gene: TRBV7-2; clone size: few; CDR3 DNA: TGTGCCAGCAGCATTAGCGGGAAAAGTTACGAGCAGTACTTC; CDR3 protein: CASSISGKSYEQYF
D gene: TRBD1; J gene: TRBJ1-2; V gene: TRBV7-9; clone size: -; CDR3 DNA: TGTGCCAGCAGTGCCCAGGGGGCCGCGGGATATGGCTACACCTTC; CDR3 protein: CASSAQGAAGYGYTF
D gene: -; J gene: TRBJ1-1; V gene: TRBV6-5; clone size: few; CDR3 DNA: TGTGCCAGCAGTTACTCGACCCAGGGGAGCACTGAAGCTTTCTTT; CDR3 protein: CASSYSTQGSTEAFF
D gene: TRBD1; J gene: TRBJ2-1; V gene: TRBV20-1; clone size: -; CDR3 DNA: TGCAGCCCAACTGGACAGGGGGCAAGCAATGAGCAGTTCTTC; CDR3 protein: CSPTGQGASNEQFF
D gene: TRBD2; J gene: TRBJ2-3; V gene: TRBV4-2; clone size: many; CDR3 DNA: TGTGCCAGCAGCCAGGGACTAGCGGGAGGGCCGGCAGATACGCAGTATTTT; CDR3 protein: CASSQGLAGGPADTQYF
D gene: TRBD2; J gene: TRBJ2-3; V gene: TRBV7-8; clone size: few; CDR3 DNA: TGTGCCAGCAGTTTCACTAGCGGGAGAGATACGCAGTATTTT; CDR3 protein: CASSFTSGRDTQYF
D gene: -; J gene: TRBJ1-5; V gene: TRBV6-6; clone size: -; CDR3 DNA: TGTGCCACCGCGGCAACCAATCAGCCCCAGCATTTT; CDR3 protein: CATAATNQPQHF
D gene: -; J gene: TRBJ2-6; V gene: TRBV25-1; clone size: few; CDR3 DNA: TGTGCCAGCAGTGGCCTTGACAGGCCTCCGTCGGTAGGGGCCAACGTCCTGACTTTC; CDR3 protein: CASSGLDRPPSVGANVLTF
D gene: TRBD2; J gene: TRBJ2-1; V gene: TRBV4-3; clone size: few; CDR3 DNA: TGCGCCAGCAGCCAAGCGGGACTAGCGGGAGTAGAGCAGTTCTTC; CDR3 protein: CASSQAGLAGVEQFF
D gene: -; J gene: TRBJ2-3; V gene: TRBV12-3/TRBV12-4; clone size: -; CDR3 DNA: TGTGCCAGCAGTTCCCGGACACGGCTCACAGATACGCAGTATTTT; CDR3 protein: CASSSRTRLTDTQYF
D gene: -; J gene: TRBJ1-6; V gene: TRBV6-1; clone size: -; CDR3 DNA: TGTGCCAGCAGAAGGGGAGAGAGAAATTCACCCCTCCACTTT; CDR3 protein: CASRRGERNSPLHF
D gene: -; J gene: TRBJ2-3; V gene: TRBV7-8; clone size: -; CDR3 DNA: TGTGCCATCAGCTTTTTACAGAGCCCGAGCACAGATACGCAGTATTTT; CDR3 protein: CAISFLQSPSTDTQYF
D gene: TRBD1; J gene: TRBJ1-2; V gene: TRBV5-1; clone size: -; CDR3 DNA: TGCGCCAGCAGCCCTAGAGATGGACAGGTGGGCTACACCTTC; CDR3 protein: CASSPRDGQVGYTF
D gene: TRBD1; J gene: TRBJ1-2; V gene: TRBV30; clone size: -; CDR3 DNA: TGTGCCTGGAGGGCAGGGGGAAACTATGGCTACACCTTC; CDR3 protein: CAWRAGGNYGYTF
D gene: -; J gene: TRBJ2-5; V gene: TRBV14; clone size: many; CDR3 DNA: TGTGCCAGCAGCCAAGTGGAGACCCAGTACTTC; CDR3 protein: CASSQVETQYF
D gene: -; J gene: TRBJ2-1; V gene: TRBV2; clone size: few; CDR3 DNA: TGTGCCAGCAGTGTGACGGGCCTCTCCTACAATGAGCAGTTCTTC; CDR3 protein: CASSVTGLSYNEQFF
D gene: -; J gene: TRBJ1-1; V gene: TRBV6-6; clone size: few; CDR3 DNA: TGTGCCAGCAGCTACGCCCGAGTCGGGGGTGAAGCTTTCTTT; CDR3 protein: CASSYARVGGEAFF
D gene: -; J gene: TRBJ2-1; V gene: TRBV12-3/TRBV12-4; clone size: many; CDR3 DNA: TGTGCCAGCAGTTTGAGTAGCGGAACAAAGAATGAGCAGTTCTTC; CDR3 protein: CASSLSSGTKNEQFF
D gene: -; J gene: TRBJ2-5; V gene: TRBV7-9; clone size: -; CDR3 DNA: TGTGCCAGCAGCGCGGCCCGACTTCTCCAAGAGACCCAGTACTTC; CDR3 protein: CASSAARLLQETQYF
D gene: -; J gene: TRBJ2-7; V gene: TRBV12-3/TRBV12-4; clone size: few; CDR3 DNA: TGTGCCAGCAGTTCCGAGGGACGGGACTACGAGCAGTACTTC; CDR3 protein: CASSSEGRDYEQYF
D gene: -; J gene: TRBJ1-5; V gene: TRBV25-1; clone size: few; CDR3 DNA: TGTGCCAGCAGTGACGGGGGGGTAGGTCAGCCCCAGCATTTT; CDR3 protein: CASSDGGVGQPQHF
D gene: TRBD2; J gene: TRBJ2-5; V gene: TRBV6-2/TRBV6-3; clone size: few; CDR3 DNA: TGTGCCAGCAGTTACCCCACTAGCGGGAGGACCCAGTACTTC; CDR3 protein: CASSYPTSGRTQYF
D gene: TRBD1; J gene: TRBJ2-3; V gene: TRBV20-1; clone size: few; CDR3 DNA: TGCAGTGCTAGAGGAGGCAGGGGGTCGTACACAGATACGCAGTATTTT; CDR3 protein: CSARGGRGSYTDTQYF
D gene: TRBD1; J gene: TRBJ1-6; V gene: TRBV20-1; clone size: few; CDR3 DNA: TGCAGTGCTAGAGATTCGGGCAGGGGGTTGGTAGGATCACCCCTCCACTTT; CDR3 protein: CSARDSGRGLVGSPLHF
D gene: -; J gene: TRBJ2-2; V gene: TRBV29-1; clone size: many; CDR3 DNA: TGCAGCGTGGGAGACACCGGGGAGCTGTTTTTT; CDR3 protein: CSVGDTGELFF
D gene: TRBD1; J gene: TRBJ2-3; V gene: TRBV12-3/TRBV12-4; clone size: few; CDR3 DNA: TGTGCCAGCAGCCTCGGGACAGGGAGGCTGATCACAGATACGCAGTATTTT; CDR3 protein: CASSLGTGRLITDTQYF
D gene: TRBD1; J gene: TRBJ1-2; V gene: TRBV5-1; clone size: -; CDR3 DNA: TGCGCCAGCAGCATAACCGGGACAGGCGATGGCTACACCTTC; CDR3 protein: CASSITGTGDGYTF
D gene: -; J gene: TRBJ2-7; V gene: TRBV5-6; clone size: few; CDR3 DNA: TGTGCCAGCAGCCCCAGGGCAGGGGACCCCTACGAGCAGTACTTC; CDR3 protein: CASSPRAGDPYEQYF